These 2 T cell receptor beta chains came from one sample sequenced in a study of T cell changes during pregnancy in multiple sclerosis. Produced via immunoSEQ multiplex PCR; TCRdb's table is partial and in-frame only. The data contain 80,000 to 130,000 clones, 90% to 95% of them seen just once; the ten biggest clones take up over 0.8%. Sequencing used peripheral blood, obtained before pregnancy. These receptors came from a female donor with multiple sclerosis, enrolled in a pregnancy study.

The V call is TRBV5-1, the J call TRBJ2-7; weak D call: TRBD1 (6 bases). Germline assignment: CDR1 SGHRS and CDR2 YFSETQ. V was cut by 4 bases and J by 1 base, with 9 bases left in between. There are 13 residues in the CDR3. Written as DNA, the CDR3 is TGCGCCAGCAGCGACAGGACTTCCTACGAGCAGTACTTC. This codes for CASSDRTSYEQYF.

The J gene is TRBJ2-5, the V gene TRBV7-9; 11 positions agree with TRBD1. The CDR3 is made up of 15 amino acids. Germline V CDR1 and CDR2: SEHNR, FQNEAQ (reference sequence). The junction had 5 bases not matched to a gene; V was cut back by 5 bases and J by 3 bases. CDR3 protein: CASSPGQGAEETQYF. The CDR3 DNA follows: TGTGCCAGCAGCCCCGGACAGGGGGCTGAAGAGACCCAGTACTTC.